The source of this T cell receptor beta chain is a study of T cell responses to AZD1222 COVID-19 vaccine. Assay: immunoSEQ multiplex PCR; the TCRdb copy retains only in-frame clones and omits some. The sample lists about 140,000 clones, 75% to 95% occurring once. On this clone itself: Its antigen is undetermined. The sample carries other DNA sequences with the same CDR3.

Trimming took off 4 bases at V and 0 bases at J, with 9 bases between the two ends. Germline-derived CDR1 and CDR2 are SQVTM and ANQGSEA. The CDR3 has 13 amino acids. Findings and caveats of the study: Dominant CD4 TCR responses targeted spike regions 160-218 and 743-854. Donors, mostly white British, included more females; clonal diversity was possibly underestimated. Reportedly, nearly half the spike-specific TCRs target unmutated variant regions.

This specimen was peripheral blood, taken 28 days after the second dose of the MenACWY control vaccine. The rearrangement joins TRBV29-1 to TRBJ1-2; D is unresolved. This clonotype was obtained from an adult who received the MenACWY meningococcal vaccine as a control. In DNA, the CDR3 is TGCAGCGTTGGGCGAGAGCCTAACTATGGCTACACCTTC. It is translated as CSVGREPNYGYTF.